This is a list of T cell receptor beta chains from one sample in a study of control samples from healthy donors and cancer patients. Sequencing was performed with immunoSEQ multiplex PCR; in TCRdb, only in-frame clones are kept and a portion is missing. The sample holds around 92,000 clones; approximately 82% are singletons and the top ten take 2% to 2.5%. The source material was blood. These receptors were collected from a man between 60 and 75 years old in good health. The CDR3 runs from the conserved cysteine through the conserved F or W. Fields, in order: clone size, V gene, J gene, D gene, CDR3 protein, CDR3 DNA. A D gene is named only where the DNA matches it firmly. Clone size appears in some rows only: once, few, many, or a class for an expanded clone.

-	TRBV21-1	TRBJ1-5	-	CASRGRAASNQPQHF	TGTGCCAGCAGGGGCAGGGCGGCAAGCAATCAGCCCCAGCATTTT
-	TRBV10-2	TRBJ2-7	-	CASEGGDRPPYEQYF	TGCGCCAGCGAGGGGGGGGACCGCCCCCCCTACGAGCAGTACTTC
-	TRBV27	TRBJ2-2	TRBD2	CASRTGGANTGELFF	TGTGCCAGCAGGACCGGGGGGGCAAACACCGGGGAGCTGTTTTTT
-	TRBV28	TRBJ1-4	TRBD1	CASSSAGQGYEKLFF	TGTGCCAGCAGTTCCGCGGGACAGGGGTATGAAAAACTGTTTTTT
-	TRBV6-6	TRBJ2-2	TRBD2	CASSYSGKNTGELFF	TGTGCCAGCAGTTACAGCGGGAAGAACACCGGGGAGCTGTTTTTT
-	TRBV6-1	TRBJ1-5	TRBD1	CASSERGQRNQPQHF	TGTGCCAGCAGTGAGCGGGGACAGCGCAATCAGCCCCAGCATTTT
-	TRBV7-3	TRBJ2-3	-	CASSLSGDTDTQYF	TGTGCCAGCAGCTTAAGCGGAGACACAGATACGCAGTATTTT
-	TRBV19	TRBJ1-4	-	CAGRPSDLPNEKLFF	TGTGCCGGAAGACCATCAGATTTGCCTAATGAAAAACTGTTTTTT
once	TRBV9	TRBJ2-7	-	CASSVGFGDYEQYF	TGTGCCAGCAGCGTAGGGTTTGGAGACTACGAGCAGTACTTC
-	TRBV5-1	TRBJ2-7	-	CASSLRWQGKVYEQYF	TGCGCCAGCAGCTTGAGGTGGCAGGGGAAAGTATACGAGCAGTACTTC
-	TRBV7-9	TRBJ2-3	TRBD1	CASSFPGGEADTQYF	TGTGCCAGCAGCTTTCCAGGGGGCGAGGCAGATACGCAGTATTTT
-	TRBV11-2	TRBJ2-7	TRBD2	CASSSRSGNSYEQYF	TGTGCCAGCAGCTCCCGAAGCGGGAACTCCTACGAGCAGTACTTC
-	TRBV4-2	TRBJ2-5	-	CASSPRSSGQETQYF	TGTGCCAGCAGCCCCCGAAGTAGCGGCCAAGAGACCCAGTACTTC
few	TRBV6-5	TRBJ1-2	-	CASSYSNTPNYGYTF	TGTGCCAGCAGTTACTCGAATACACCCAACTATGGCTACACCTTC
-	TRBV6-1	TRBJ2-2	TRBD2	CASSELAGGPGELFF	TGTGCCAGCAGTGAACTAGCGGGGGGGCCCGGGGAGCTGTTTTTT
-	TRBV15	TRBJ2-7	TRBD2	CATSTRSPNLAGTGYEQYF	TGTGCCACCAGCACCCGAAGCCCGAACCTAGCGGGGACTGGCTACGAGCAGTACTTC
-	TRBV30	TRBJ2-2	-	CAWSLNTGELFF	TGTGCCTGGAGTTTGAACACCGGGGAGCTGTTTTTT
-	TRBV4-1	TRBJ2-3	TRBD2	CASSQDTLAGVKGDTQYF	TGCGCCAGCAGCCAAGATACCCTAGCGGGAGTTAAGGGCGATACGCAGTATTTT
-	TRBV5-5	TRBJ1-2	TRBD1	CASSSTGTWVYGYTF	TGTGCCAGCAGCTCGACAGGGACTTGGGTCTATGGCTACACCTTC
-	TRBV7-9	TRBJ2-7	TRBD2	CASSFLAGAKSYEQYF	TGTGCCAGCAGCTTCCTAGCGGGAGCGAAGTCCTACGAGCAGTACTTC
-	TRBV14	TRBJ1-5	-	CASSNYSTGPQHF	TGTGCCAGCAGCAACTACAGTACTGGACCCCAGCATTTT
once	TRBV7-9	TRBJ2-5	TRBD2	CASSPGGEETQYF	TGTGCCAGCAGCCCCGGGGGGGAAGAGACCCAGTACTTC
-	TRBV10-2	TRBJ2-5	-	CASSDWTVQETQYF	TGCGCCAGCAGTGACTGGACAGTCCAAGAGACCCAGTACTTC
-	TRBV18	TRBJ2-7	-	CASSPGTGISYEQYF	TGTGCCAGCTCACCAGGTACAGGTATCTCCTACGAGCAGTACTTC
-	TRBV19	TRBJ2-1	-	CASTRGPSSYNEQFF	TGTGCCAGTACTAGAGGGCCTAGCTCCTACAATGAGCAGTTCTTC
-	TRBV28	TRBJ1-4	-	CASSFGMNEKLFF	TGTGCCAGCAGTTTTGGCATGAATGAAAAACTGTTTTTT
-	TRBV7-7	TRBJ2-7	TRBD1	CASSHGQGYEQYF	TGTGCTAGCAGCCACGGACAGGGCTACGAGCAGTACTTC
-	TRBV24-1	TRBJ2-5	-	CATWTQETQYF	TGTGCCACGTGGACGCAAGAGACCCAGTACTTC
-	TRBV10-3	TRBJ1-4	-	CAISDGSNEKLFF	TGTGCCATCAGTGACGGGAGCAATGAAAAACTGTTTTTT
-	TRBV30	TRBJ2-7	-	CAWSASHEQYF	TGTGCCTGGAGTGCGTCTCACGAGCAGTACTTC
-	TRBV2	TRBJ1-2	-	CASSGMQLGMNGYTF	TGTGCCAGCAGTGGGATGCAGTTGGGGATGAATGGCTACACCTTC
-	TRBV5-1	TRBJ2-2	TRBD1	CASSLLRGPHSGGELFF	TGCGCCAGCAGCTTACTGAGGGGGCCACACTCGGGCGGGGAGCTGTTTTTT
-	TRBV6-6	TRBJ2-5	-	CASSPLRGAGETQYF	TGTGCCAGCAGCCCCCTACGGGGGGCGGGAGAGACCCAGTACTTC
once	TRBV7-2	TRBJ2-1	-	CASSLRLTLPNNEQFF	TGTGCCAGCAGCCTCCGACTAACCCTTCCCAACAATGAGCAGTTCTTC
few	TRBV6-5	TRBJ1-5	-	CASSSRVNQPQHF	TGTGCCAGCAGTTCCAGGGTAAATCAGCCCCAGCATTTT
once	TRBV19	TRBJ1-5	-	CASSPGTSNNQPQHF	TGTGCCAGTAGCCCCGGGACGAGCAATAATCAGCCCCAGCATTTT
few	TRBV28	TRBJ1-1	TRBD1	CASSLRQGSGNTEAFF	TGTGCCAGCAGTTTACGACAGGGCTCAGGGAACACTGAAGCTTTCTTT
-	TRBV5-1	TRBJ2-1	-	CASSLGSGLRGNEQFF	TGCGCCAGCAGCTTAGGGTCGGGGTTAAGAGGCAATGAGCAGTTCTTC
-	TRBV3-1/TRBV3-2	TRBJ2-1	-	CASSQGPNGGNEQFF	TGTGCCAGCAGCCAAGGGCCCAACGGAGGGAATGAGCAGTTCTTC
-	TRBV3-1/TRBV3-2	TRBJ2-2	-	CASSQHATNTGELFF	TGTGCCAGCAGCCAACACGCAACGAACACCGGGGAGCTGTTTTTT
-	TRBV9	TRBJ2-1	-	CASRGDNEQFF	TGTGCCAGCAGGGGGGACAATGAGCAGTTCTTC
-	TRBV6-5	TRBJ2-7	TRBD1	CASRDDGTAYEQYF	TGTGCCAGCAGGGACGATGGGACAGCTTACGAGCAGTACTTC
-	TRBV7-2	TRBJ2-1	TRBD2	CASLHSGSNEQFF	TGTGCCAGCCTCCATAGCGGGAGTAATGAGCAGTTCTTC
-	TRBV7-8	TRBJ2-3	TRBD2	CASSFGASGTVRDTQYF	TGTGCCAGCAGCTTCGGGGCTAGCGGTACCGTTCGCGATACGCAGTATTTT
-	TRBV28	TRBJ2-4	-	CASSLWSPRRGGNIQYF	TGTGCCAGCAGTTTATGGTCCCCCCGCAGGGGTGGAAACATTCAGTACTTC
-	TRBV30	TRBJ1-1	TRBD1	CAWSVFFGRGVTEAFF	TGTGCCTGGAGTGTATTCTTCGGCAGGGGGGTCACTGAAGCTTTCTTT
-	TRBV23-1	TRBJ2-7	TRBD1	CVGLGQGGHEQYF	TGCGTCGGTCTGGGACAGGGAGGCCACGAGCAGTACTTC
-	TRBV5-1	TRBJ2-5	-	CASSLWSGGQETQYF	TGCGCCAGCAGCTTATGGTCCGGGGGCCAAGAGACCCAGTACTTC
-	TRBV2	TRBJ1-1	-	CASTYSGQVTEAFF	TGTGCCAGCACCTACTCAGGGCAGGTCACTGAAGCTTTCTTT
-	TRBV7-2	TRBJ2-3	TRBD2	CASSKSGVLADTQYF	TGTGCCAGCAGCAAAAGCGGGGTTTTGGCAGATACGCAGTATTTT
-	TRBV2	TRBJ2-1	-	CASSEALLAQFF	TGTGCCAGCAGTGAAGCCTTGCTAGCACAGTTCTTC
-	TRBV5-8	TRBJ1-2	-	CASSLTNYGYTF	TGTGCCAGCAGCTTAACGAACTATGGCTACACCTTC
-	TRBV10-3	TRBJ2-5	TRBD1	CAISDRDRVEETQYF	TGTGCCATCAGTGACCGGGACAGGGTTGAAGAGACCCAGTACTTC
few	TRBV30	TRBJ2-7	-	CAWSVPRLGRNGGEQYF	TGTGCCTGGAGTGTACCCCGACTCGGACGGAATGGGGGGGAGCAGTACTTC
-	TRBV28	TRBJ2-2	-	CASSRINSKKGELFF	TGTGCCAGCAGTCGAATCAACAGCAAGAAAGGGGAGCTGTTTTTT
once	TRBV7-9	TRBJ1-1	-	CASTPAGFLVEDTEAFF	TGTGCCAGCACCCCCGCGGGGTTTTTAGTGGAGGACACTGAAGCTTTCTTT
-	TRBV9	TRBJ1-3	-	CASSSRPLGVAGNTIYF	TGTGCCAGCAGCTCCCGTCCTTTGGGAGTGGCTGGAAACACCATATATTTT